This entry lists 32 T cell receptor beta chains sequenced from one sample in a study of cytomegalovirus exposure and HLA in healthy donors. Researchers ran the PCR with 60 Vbeta and 13 Jbeta primers. This table comes from immunoSEQ multiplex PCR, and its TCRdb copy is limited to in-frame clones, with some not included. In the table there are 60,000 to 90,000 clones, roughly 67% of which are singletons. Sequenced material: PBMCs. Every receptor here comes from a man in his forties in good health and CMV-seropositive.

In its sample, this clone was seen once. The chain has TRBV5-8 and TRBJ1-5; D is undetermined. The CDR3 covers 11 residues. CDR1 and CDR2 from the germline V gene are SGHTS and YDEGEE. Trimming pared 7 bases from V and 5 bases from J, leaving 7 bases between. The DNA for the CDR3 is TGTGCCAGCGGAGAATATCAGCCCCAGCATTTT. Encoded protein: CASGEYQPQHF.

This clone was recorded a few times. The chain couples TRBV5-1 to TRBJ1-1; the D gene is possibly TRBD1 (6 bases). The CDR3 sequence is 14 residues long. The V and J ends lost 4 bases and 5 bases respectively, with 15 bases between them. Germline values: CDR1 SGHRS, CDR2 YFSETQ. The CDR3 protein is CASSLRGVLTEAFF. In nucleotides, the CDR3 is TGCGCCAGCAGCCTCAGGGGTGTTTTGACTGAAGCTTTCTTT.

The rearrangement joins TRBV7-9 to TRBJ1-5, with 7 nucleotides matching TRBD1. Losses at the gene ends were 4 bases for V and 7 bases for J; bases not matched to a gene: 10. This CDR3 spans 15 amino acids. Germline V gene sequence: CDR1 SEHNR, CDR2 FQNEAQ (reference sequence). The CDR3 coding sequence is TGTGCCAGCAGCTCAGGACAGGCCGGGGGCCAGCCCCAGCATTTT. Translation: CASSSGQAGGQPQHF.

The V and J genes are TRBV6-6 and TRBJ1-6; tentatively, D is TRBD1 (5 bases). Germline CDR1 reads MNHNY; CDR2 reads SVGAGI (reference sequence). The CDR3 contains 14 residues. Trimming removed 6 bases at V and 10 bases at J, with 16 bases between. For the CDR3, the DNA is TGTGCCAGCAGCAACGGGGGAAGAAACTCACCCCTCCACTTT. It yields the protein CASSNGGRNSPLHF.

The chain carries TRBV30 and TRBJ1-4, with no clear D. The CDR3 covers 12 residues. Germline values: CDR1 GTSNPN, CDR2 SVGIG (reference sequence). Deletions cut 2 bases from V and 8 bases from J, with 9 bases between. The CDR3 bases are TGTGCCTGGAGTCCAACCAGGGAAAAACTGTTTTTT. Protein: CAWSPTREKLFF.

The V and J genes are TRBV4-3 and TRBJ2-3; 10 bases match TRBD2. V was clipped by 1 base and J by 4 bases; unmatched bases: 11. Germline lookup yields CDR1 LGHNA and CDR2 YSLEER. The CDR3 sequence is 18 residues long. CDR3 in DNA: TGCGCCAGCAGCCAAGCCCGCAGCGGGGGGGCCGGGGCAGATACGCAGTATTTT. Its translation: CASSQARSGGAGADTQYF.

The chain has TRBV5-1 and TRBJ1-2, with TRBD1 matching 9 bases. The CDR3 is 15 amino acids. With 4 bases clipped from V and 4 bases from J, the junction kept 8 bases outside the gene matches. From germline, CDR1 is SGHRS and CDR2 YFSETQ. The CDR3 loop is CASSPGTGIIYGYTF. In DNA form, the CDR3 reads TGCGCCAGCAGCCCCGGGACAGGGATCATCTATGGCTACACCTTC. The whole variable domain, remainder taken from reference TRBV5-1 and TRBJ1-2, is KAGVTQTPRYLIKTRGQQVTLSCSPISGHRSVSWYQQTPGQGLQFLFEYFSETQRNKGNFPGRFSGRQFSNSRSEMNVSTLELGDSALYLCASSPGTGIIYGYTFGSGTRLTVV.

The CDR3 is CASSVDQYQETQYF. CDR3 DNA: TGTGCCAGCAGCGTAGACCAGTACCAAGAGACCCAGTACTTC. The chain employs TRBV9 and TRBJ2-5; D unclear. The CDR3 contains 14 residues. Germline V gene data show CDR1 as SGDLS and CDR2 as YYNGEE. The V gene lost 0 bases and the J gene lost 0 bases, with 6 bases spanning the gap.

The V and J genes are TRBV11-3 and TRBJ1-3; no clear D. CDR3 length: 13 residues. V was cut by 5 bases and J by 4 bases, with 9 bases left in between. Germline values: CDR1 SGHNT, CDR2 YENEEA. CDR3 DNA: TGTGCCAGCAGCCCCACCGGGGGAAACACCATATATTTT. Its protein product is CASSPTGGNTIYF.

This chain joins TRBV5-1 and TRBJ2-7; D possibly corresponds to TRBD1 (5 bases). The CDR3 has 15 residues. Trimming pared 0 bases from V and 2 bases from J, leaving 12 bases between. Germline CDR1 SGHRS, CDR2 YFSETQ. DNA for the CDR3: TGCGCCAGCAGCTTGGGGGCAGGGTACCCCTACGAGCAGTACTTC. Residues: CASSLGAGYPYEQYF. Full variable domain (missing parts from reference TRBV5-1 and TRBJ2-7): KAGVTQTPRYLIKTRGQQVTLSCSPISGHRSVSWYQQTPGQGLQFLFEYFSETQRNKGNFPGRFSGRQFSNSRSEMNVSTLELGDSALYLCASSLGAGYPYEQYFGPGTRLTVT.

This clone was observed a single time. At one boundary the junction diverges from the germline segment, which might be a read error. V and J are TRBV5-1 and TRBJ1-1; the match to TRBD1 covers 8 bases. This CDR3 comprises 13 residues. Germline V gene lookup returns CDR1 SGHRS and CDR2 YFSETQ. This CDR3 is CAGSWTGWAEAFF. CDR3 bases: TGCGCCGGCAGCTGGACAGGGTGGGCTGAAGCTTTCTTT.

This clone was detected only once. V is TRBV6-6 and J is TRBJ2-1; possible D gene TRBD2, 5 bases. CDR1 and CDR2 from the germline V gene are MNHNY and SVGAGI (reference sequence). The CDR3 runs 12 residues. V lost 5 bases and J lost 12, with 14 bases in between. The CDR3 DNA is TGTGCCAGCAGTCTTCTCGCGGGTGGGCAGTTCTTC. It specifies CASSLLAGGQFF.

The sample holds a few counts of this clone. The chain combines TRBV30 with TRBJ1-1, with TRBD1 matching 7 bases. The CDR3 spans 13 residues. Trimming took 7 bases from V and 1 from J; bases not matched to a gene: 6. Germline V lookup: CDR1 GTSNPN, CDR2 SVGIG (reference sequence). The CDR3 region is CASWTGKNTEAFF. CDR3 nucleotides: TGTGCCTCCTGGACAGGAAAGAACACTGAAGCTTTCTTT.

This chain links TRBV5-4 with TRBJ1-2, with a weak D call TRBD1 (5 bases). Trimming took 0 bases from V and 3 from J, leaving 9 bases between them. This CDR3 comprises 14 residues. In germline, CDR1 is SGHNT, CDR2 YYREEE (reference sequence). In DNA form, the CDR3 reads TGTGCCAGCAGCTTGGGGGGCAGGGACTATGGCTACACCTTC. It yields the protein CASSLGGRDYGYTF.

This clone was picked up a small number of times. Other DNA sequences in this sample translate to the same CDR3. The chain uses TRBV11-2 and TRBJ2-1; 12 bases fit TRBD2. V lost 6 bases and J lost 3; bases outside the gene matches: 3. Germline V lookup: CDR1 SGHAT, CDR2 FQNNGV. The CDR3 runs 15 residues. The CDR3, as DNA: TGTGCCAGCAGTCTGACTAGCGGGAGCTACAATGAGCAGTTCTTC. Residues: CASSLTSGSYNEQFF.

The V gene is TRBV11-2, the J gene TRBJ2-5; D remains unclear. CDR1 is SGHAT and CDR2 is FQNNGV in the germline V gene. The CDR3 contains 15 residues. V was shortened by 5 bases and J by 5 bases, with 18 bases between the two germline ends. CDR3 residues: CASSPQLSWRETQYF. DNA of the CDR3: TGTGCCAGCAGCCCCCAGTTGTCCTGGCGGGAGACCCAGTACTTC.

In this sample, this clone turned up a few times. This rearrangement joins TRBV29-1 to TRBJ1-2, with 9 bases fitting TRBD1. Unmatched junction bases numbered 6, after V lost 6 bases and J lost 4 bases. The CDR3 has 13 residues. Germline-derived CDR1 and CDR2 are SQVTM and ANQGSEA. The CDR3 DNA follows: TGCAGCGTGGCCCCGGGACAGGGCTATGGCTACACCTTC. Residues: CSVAPGQGYGYTF. The full variable domain, with the rest looked up from reference TRBV29-1 and TRBJ1-2, is SAVISQKPSRDICQRGTSLTIQCQVDSQVTMMFWYRQQPGQSLTLIATANQGSEATYESGFVIDKFPISRPNLTFSTLTVSNMSPEDSSIYLCSVAPGQGYGYTFGSGTRLTVV.

The V gene is TRBV5-5, the J gene TRBJ1-4; the match to TRBD1 covers 7 bases. There are 14 residues in the CDR3. Unmatched junction bases numbered 7, after V lost 4 bases and J lost 7 bases. Germline V lookup: CDR1 SGHKS, CDR2 YYEKEE (reference sequence). This CDR3 reads CASSQTGWGEKLFF. DNA of the CDR3: TGTGCCAGCAGCCAGACAGGGTGGGGTGAAAAACTGTTTTTT.

The rearrangement uses TRBV5-4 and TRBJ1-1; TRBD1 aligns across 8 bases. The CDR3 runs 14 residues. V was pared by 4 bases and J by 2 bases, with 4 bases of the junction left unmatched. The germline gives CDR1 SGHNT, CDR2 YYREEE (reference sequence). The CDR3 region is CASSRTGINTEAFF. The CDR3 DNA reads as TGTGCCAGCAGCAGGACAGGGATCAACACTGAAGCTTTCTTT.

The V gene is TRBV6-5, the J gene TRBJ1-1; D gene uncertain. Germline values: CDR1 MNHEY, CDR2 SVGAGI. The CDR3 loop spans 12 amino acids. V lost 7 bases to trimming and J lost 1 base, with 7 bases between them. CDR3 nucleotides: TGTGCCAGCACCGGGAAGAACACTGAAGCTTTCTTT. Its protein product is CASTGKNTEAFF.

This chain links TRBV27 with TRBJ2-1; TRBD2 might be the D (6 bases). Trimming removed 5 bases from V and 6 bases from J, with 11 bases in between. The CDR3 spans 13 residues. Germline loops: CDR1 MNHEY, CDR2 SMNVEV (reference sequence). The CDR3 sequence is CASSVPGVNEQFF. The DNA for the CDR3 is TGTGCCAGCAGTGTTCCGGGGGTCAATGAGCAGTTCTTC.

The rearrangement uses TRBV6-4 and TRBJ1-2, with 7 bases that match TRBD1. Trimming cost V 5 bases and J 8 bases; bases outside gene matches: 14. The CDR3 has 15 amino acids. CDR1 MRHNA and CDR2 SNTAGT come from the germline V gene. Here the CDR3 reads CASSPQTGPSEGYTF. CDR3 DNA sequence: TGTGCCAGCAGTCCCCAGACAGGGCCGAGTGAAGGCTACACCTTC.

V gene TRBV19 combines with J gene TRBJ2-2, with unresolved D. The CDR3 sequence is 15 residues long. The germline gives CDR1 LNHDA, CDR2 SQIVND (reference sequence). V lost 2 bases and J 4 bases, leaving 11 bases between the germline ends. DNA of the CDR3: TGTGCCAGTAGTATAACCCGGGTACCCACCGGGGAGCTGTTTTTT. It specifies CASSITRVPTGELFF. The full variable domain, with the rest looked up from reference TRBV19 and TRBJ2-2, is DGGITQSPKYLFRKEGQNVTLSCEQNLNHDAMYWYRQDPGQGLRLIYYSQIVNDFQKGDIAEGYSVSREKKESFPLTVTSAQKNPTAFYLCASSITRVPTGELFFGEGSRLTVL.

In regard to this clone: The same CDR3 can be traced to other DNA sequences in this sample. The genes are TRBV5-1 and TRBJ2-5, with 9 nucleotides matching TRBD2. Germline V gene lookup returns CDR1 SGHRS and CDR2 YFSETQ. The V gene end was trimmed by 2 bases and the J gene end by 5 bases; junction bases not matched to a gene: 10. This CDR3 is 16 amino acids long. CDR3 sequence: CASSLEPGTSLETQYF. The CDR3 DNA reads TGCGCCAGCAGCTTAGAGCCGGGGACTAGCTTGGAGACCCAGTACTTC.

Only one count was recorded for this clone. This chain links TRBV30 with TRBJ2-2; tentatively, D is TRBD2 (5 bases). Trimming pared 0 bases from V and 4 bases from J, leaving 12 bases between. Germline V lookup: CDR1 GTSNPN, CDR2 SVGIG (reference sequence). The CDR3 is 15 amino acids. CDR3 loop: CAWSVGGFSTGELFF. CDR3 nucleotides: TGTGCCTGGAGTGTAGGAGGTTTTAGCACCGGGGAGCTGTTTTTT.

This clone was found once. V gene TRBV9 combines with J gene TRBJ2-7; 8 bases agree with TRBD1. Trimming took 1 base from V and 13 from J; bases not matched to a gene: 13. This CDR3 spans 14 amino acids. Germline V CDR1 and CDR2: SGDLS, YYNGEE. The CDR3, as DNA: TGTGCCAGCAGCGTAATCCCAGGGGGCAACGAATTATACTTC. This translates into CASSVIPGGNELYF.

The V call is TRBV5-1, the J call TRBJ2-1; D is ambiguous. This CDR3 is 12 amino acids long. The V and J ends lost 0 bases and 7 bases respectively, with 5 bases between them. Germline loops: CDR1 SGHRS, CDR2 YFSETQ. The CDR3 sequence is CASSLVRNEQFF. The DNA for the CDR3 is TGCGCCAGCAGCTTGGTCAGGAATGAGCAGTTCTTC. The variable domain in full, with the rest retrieved from reference TRBV5-1 and TRBJ2-1, is KAGVTQTPRYLIKTRGQQVTLSCSPISGHRSVSWYQQTPGQGLQFLFEYFSETQRNKGNFPGRFSGRQFSNSRSEMNVSTLELGDSALYLCASSLVRNEQFFGPGTRLTVL.

The chain joins TRBV6-6 to TRBJ1-2, with TRBD1 matching 8 bases. CDR3 size: 13 residues. Losses at the gene ends were 6 bases for V and 6 bases for J; bases not matched to a gene: 6. The germline CDR1 and CDR2 sequences are MNHNY and SVGAGI (reference sequence). CDR3 nucleotide sequence: TGTGCCAGCAGCGGACAGGGACAGGATGGCTACACCTTC. It is translated as CASSGQGQDGYTF.

CDR3 sequence (DNA): TGCAGCGTCAAGGGGCACAAGACGACAAACACCATATATTTT. This codes for CSVKGHKTTNTIYF. V and J are TRBV29-1 and TRBJ1-3; perhaps TRBD1 as D (5 bases). V dropped 6 bases and J dropped 6 bases, with 18 bases sitting between them. Germline lookup yields CDR1 SQVTM and CDR2 ANQGSEA. The CDR3 has 14 residues.

This clone was found a few times. The chain recombines TRBV13 with TRBJ2-7; tentative D call: TRBD1 (5 bases). Trimming cost V 3 bases and J 0 bases, with 12 bases left between them. Germline-derived CDR1 and CDR2 are PRHDT and FYEKMQ (reference sequence). The length of the CDR3 is 15 residues. The CDR3 DNA reads TGTGCCAGCAGCTTTAGGGGAAGTGGCTCCTACGAGCAGTACTTC. Amino acids: CASSFRGSGSYEQYF.

Only one count was recorded for this clone. The rearrangement links TRBV12-2 to TRBJ1-1. TRBV12-2 is given as a pseudogene. The CDR3 runs 15 residues. The CDR3 DNA sequence: TGTGCAAGTCGCTTATCCGCGGGCCCGTGGGCTGAAGCTTTCTTT. Protein: CASRLSAGPWAEAFF.

The chain recombines TRBV20-1 with TRBJ2-3, with unresolved D. CDR1 is DFQATT, CDR2 SNEGSKA, per germline (reference sequence). This CDR3 contains 11 residues. The V end lost 2 bases, the J end lost 6 bases, and 6 bases lay between the germline ends. This chain's CDR3 is CSARRSDTQYF. The CDR3 nucleotides are TGCAGTGCTAGACGGTCGGATACGCAGTATTTT.